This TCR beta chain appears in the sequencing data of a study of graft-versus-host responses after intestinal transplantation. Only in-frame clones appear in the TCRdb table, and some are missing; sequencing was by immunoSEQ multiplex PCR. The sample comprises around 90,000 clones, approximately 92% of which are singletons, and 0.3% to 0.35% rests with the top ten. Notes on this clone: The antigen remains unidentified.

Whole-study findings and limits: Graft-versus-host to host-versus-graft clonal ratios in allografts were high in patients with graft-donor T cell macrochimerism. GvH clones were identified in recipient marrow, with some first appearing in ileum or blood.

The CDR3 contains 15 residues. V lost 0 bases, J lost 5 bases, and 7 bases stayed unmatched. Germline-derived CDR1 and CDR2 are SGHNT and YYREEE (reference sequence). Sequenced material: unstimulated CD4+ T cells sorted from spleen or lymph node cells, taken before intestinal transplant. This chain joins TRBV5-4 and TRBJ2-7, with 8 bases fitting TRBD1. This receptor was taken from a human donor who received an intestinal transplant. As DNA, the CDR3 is TGTGCCAGCAGCTTGGCCCCGACAGGGGCCGACGAGCAGTACTTC. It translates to CASSLAPTGADEQYF. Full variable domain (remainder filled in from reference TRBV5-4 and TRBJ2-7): ETGVTQSPTHLIKTRGQQVTLRCSSQSGHNTVSWYQQALGQGPQFIFQYYREEENGRGNFPPRFSGLQFPNYSSELNVNALELDDSALYLCASSLAPTGADEQYFGPGTRLTVT.